Listed here are 26 T cell receptor beta chains from one sample, sequenced in a study of patients and donors after allogeneic stem cell transplantation. One entry per CDR3 protein results from TCRdb running MiXCR on the RT-PCR reads. Among around 200,000 distinct CDR3 sequences listed, around 40% were seen once. Material for sequencing was blood, either unsorted or a sorted T cell fraction (not recorded which). The receptor source for this set is a human donor who was either an allogeneic HSCT recipient or a stem cell or donor lymphocyte infusion donor (not recorded which). It is not recorded whose cells these are; they may come from a transplant donor.

The chain employs TRBV7-3 and TRBJ2-6; TRBD1 matches 9 bases. Germline lookup yields CDR1 SGHTA and CDR2 FQGTGA. V was pared by 2 bases and J by 0 bases, with 5 bases of the junction left unmatched. CDR3 length: 18 residues. The CDR3 DNA is TGTGCCAGCAGCTTATGGGGACAGGGACACTCTGGGGCCAACGTCCTGACTTTC. This encodes CASSLWGQGHSGANVLTF.

V and J are TRBV7-9 and TRBJ2-5, with 8 bases aligning to TRBD1. Germline CDR1 SEHNR, CDR2 FQNEAQ (reference sequence). Trimming at V came to 6 bases and at J to 1 base, leaving 7 bases not matched to a gene. The length of the CDR3 is 15 residues. DNA for the CDR3: TGTGCCAGCAGGACCCGGGACAGGCTCCAAGAGACCCAGTACTTC. It translates to CASRTRDRLQETQYF.

The J gene is TRBJ2-2, the V gene TRBV7-3; weak D call: TRBD1 (6 bases). Germline-derived CDR1 and CDR2 are SGHTA and FQGTGA. CDR3 length equals 16 residues. V lost 5 bases to trimming and J lost 5 bases, with 18 bases between them. The CDR3 reads CASSPQTGWETGELFF. The CDR3 nucleotides read TGTGCCAGCAGCCCTCAGACAGGTTGGGAGACCGGGGAGCTGTTTTTT.

V gene TRBV24-1 combines with J gene TRBJ1-5; a weak D match, TRBD1 (6 bases). Germline assignment: CDR1 KGHDR and CDR2 SFDVKD. The CDR3 extends over 13 amino acids. V dropped 10 bases and J dropped 1 base, with 10 bases sitting between them. The CDR3 reads CATDGQSNQPQHF. DNA of the CDR3: TGTGCCACTGATGGACAGAGCAATCAGCCCCAGCATTTT.

This clonotype was observed many times. This chain links TRBV12-3 or TRBV12-4 with TRBJ1-1, with D hard to call. The CDR3 length is 13 residues. V gave up 5 bases and J gave up 2 bases, with 9 bases separating them. The CDR3 here is CASSVKRNTEAFF. The DNA of the CDR3 is TGTGCCAGCAGTGTGAAGAGAAACACTGAAGCTTTCTTT.

The chain has TRBV4-2 and TRBJ2-7, with 8 positions matching TRBD2. V dropped 1 base and J dropped 4; count of bases not matched to a gene: 6. Germline V CDR1 and CDR2: LGHNA, YNFKEQ. The CDR3 extends over 15 amino acids. CDR3 residues: CASSQGRGANYEQYF. The CDR3 DNA follows: TGTGCCAGCAGCCAAGGGCGGGGGGCTAATTACGAGCAGTACTTC.

The V and J genes are TRBV6-6 and TRBJ1-6; D is perhaps TRBD1 (6 bases). Germline V gene lookup returns CDR1 MNHNY and CDR2 SVGAGI (reference sequence). V was trimmed by 5 bases and J by 10 bases, leaving 18 bases between them. The CDR3 extends over 15 amino acids. CDR3 region: CASSESTTGNSPLHF. The CDR3 coding sequence is TGTGCCAGCAGTGAATCAACTACAGGGAACTCACCCCTCCACTTT.

The chain combines TRBV19 with TRBJ1-1; D unclear. Germline-derived CDR1 and CDR2 are LNHDA and SQIVND (reference sequence). Deletions cut 3 bases from V and 7 bases from J, with 21 bases between. The CDR3 is 16 residues long. CDR3 sequence (DNA): TGTGCCAGTAGTATTAAGAGGTTAAAAAAGTCCGGTGAAGCTTTCTTT. Translating it yields CASSIKRLKKSGEAFF.

This clonotype was observed at least ten times. This sequence joins TRBV29-1 and TRBJ2-3, with D unclear. CDR1 and CDR2 (germline): SQVTM, ANQGSEA. The CDR3 is 13 residues long. Deletions cut 3 bases from V and 0 bases from J, with 7 bases between. CDR3 coding DNA: TGCAGCGTTGACAACGGGAGCACAGATACGCAGTATTTT. Encoded protein: CSVDNGSTDTQYF.

This clonotype was observed a few times. This chain's CDR3 is CASSLAQGINSPLHF. In DNA, the CDR3 is TGTGCCAGCAGCTTAGCGCAGGGGATAAATTCACCCCTCCACTTT. The chain combines TRBV7-2 with TRBJ1-6; D is perhaps TRBD1 (6 bases). Germline V CDR1 and CDR2: SGHTA, FQGNSA. The CDR3 length is 15 residues. The V gene lost 0 bases and the J gene lost 7 bases, with 10 bases spanning the gap.

This clonotype was found a few times. J is TRBJ1-2 and V is TRBV4-3, with 7 bases lining up with TRBD1. CDR3 size: 14 residues. The V gene end was trimmed by 2 bases and the J gene end by 4 bases; junction bases not matched to a gene: 4. Germline V gene sequence: CDR1 LGHNA, CDR2 YSLEER. This CDR3 reads CASSQWEGAYGYTF. CDR3 bases: TGCGCCAGCAGCCAATGGGAGGGGGCCTATGGCTACACCTTC.

The chain combines TRBV18 with TRBJ2-7; no clear D. The germline V and J ends were trimmed by 1 base and 3 bases, with 10 bases remaining between them. CDR1 and CDR2 from the germline V gene are KGHSH and LQKENI. The length of the CDR3 is 14 residues. The chain's CDR3 is CASSPQPQLYEQYF. CDR3 in DNA: TGTGCCAGCTCACCACAACCCCAACTCTACGAGCAGTACTTC.

The chain joins TRBV5-1 to TRBJ2-7; TRBD1 might be the D (5 bases). Germline-derived CDR1 and CDR2 are SGHRS and YFSETQ. This CDR3 comprises 20 residues. Trimming cost V 0 bases and J 3 bases, with 28 bases left between them. CDR3 protein: CASSLAWQGDQRSLIYEQYF. The DNA for the CDR3 is TGCGCCAGCAGCTTGGCCTGGCAGGGTGACCAGAGAAGCCTAATCTACGAGCAGTACTTC.

The table lists this clonotype with a few counts. The chain recombines TRBV2 with TRBJ2-3; 8 bases fit TRBD1. The CDR3 sequence is 16 residues long. CDR1 is SNHLY and CDR2 is FYNNEI in the germline V gene. The ends lost 6 bases at V and 11 bases at J; junction bases unmatched: 19. The DNA of the CDR3 is TGTGCCAGCAGACTTCCCGCGGGACAGGCCCCACCGAAGCAGTATTTT. Translated: CASRLPAGQAPPKQYF. The full variable domain, rest sourced from reference TRBV2 and TRBJ2-3, is EPEVTQTPSHQVTQMGQEVILRCVPISNHLYFYWYRQILGQKVEFLVSFYNNEISEKSEIFDDQFSVERPDGSNFTLKIRSTKLEDSAMYFCASRLPAGQAPPKQYFGPGTRLTVL.

This clonotype has more than one count but fewer than ten. The chain is built from TRBV10-3 and TRBJ1-5; 8 bases align to TRBD1. CDR1 and CDR2 (germline): ENHRY, SYGVKD. The J segment lost 4 bases and the V segment lost 5 bases, leaving 7 bases of the junction unmatched. The CDR3 length is 15 residues. The CDR3 region has the DNA TGTGCCATCAGTAAGGACAGGGTGGCGAATCAGCCCCAGCATTTT. It specifies CAISKDRVANQPQHF.

This clonotype has a handful of counts. The V and J genes are TRBV24-1 and TRBJ2-3; 7 nucleotides align to TRBD2. V lost 4 bases to trimming and J lost 2 bases; unmatched junction nucleotides: 8. The V gene's germline CDR1 is KGHDR and CDR2 SFDVKD. The CDR3 contains 16 residues. The CDR3 here is CATSDPVAGFTDTQYF. Written as DNA, the CDR3 is TGTGCCACCAGTGACCCTGTAGCGGGCTTCACAGATACGCAGTATTTT.

V and J are TRBV10-3 and TRBJ2-1, with a weak D call TRBD2 (6 bases). This CDR3 is built from 13 residues. The germline V gene encodes CDR1 ENHRY and CDR2 SYGVKD. The V end was cut by 10 bases, the J end by 7 bases, with 17 bases between. The CDR3 DNA follows: TGTGCCACCCTGCGGGGTGGGGGGAATGAGCAGTTCTTC. The encoded protein is CATLRGGGNEQFF.

The chain links TRBV5-1 to TRBJ2-3; TRBD1 agrees at 7 bases. V shed 2 bases, J shed 8 bases, and the junction held 2 bases outside the gene matches. There are 12 residues in the CDR3. From germline, CDR1 is SGHRS and CDR2 YFSETQ. The CDR3, as DNA: TGCGCCAGCAGCTTCGACAGGGCTACGCAGTATTTT. It translates to CASSFDRATQYF. Supplemented by reference TRBV5-1 and TRBJ2-3, the full variable domain reads KAGVTQTPRYLIKTRGQQVTLSCSPISGHRSVSWYQQTPGQGLQFLFEYFSETQRNKGNFPGRFSGRQFSNSRSEMNVSTLELGDSALYLCASSFDRATQYFGPGTRLTVL.

This clonotype was seen a few times. V is TRBV27 and J is TRBJ1-1; D not resolved. The V end lost 6 bases, the J end lost 0 bases, and 11 bases lay between the germline ends. This CDR3 spans 14 amino acids. Germline V gene lookup returns CDR1 MNHEY and CDR2 SMNVEV (reference sequence). CDR3 DNA: TGTGCCAGCAGCCCCCTTGGGGTGAACACTGAAGCTTTCTTT. Translating it yields CASSPLGVNTEAFF.

V usage is TRBV4-2 and J usage is TRBJ2-3; D is possibly TRBD2 (6 bases). This CDR3 is built from 17 residues. V was trimmed by 3 bases and J by 0 bases, leaving 16 bases between them. Germline V gene data show CDR1 as LGHNA and CDR2 as YNFKEQ. CDR3 sequence reads: CASSHGISSVSTDTQYF. CDR3 in DNA: TGTGCCAGCAGCCATGGAATATCTAGCGTAAGCACAGATACGCAGTATTTT.

The J gene is TRBJ1-5, the V gene TRBV12-3 or TRBV12-4, with a possible D match to TRBD1 (6 bases). The CDR3 contains 15 residues. V shed 7 bases and J shed 0 bases, with 13 bases lying between them. Here the CDR3 reads CASTIGGNSNQPQHF. The CDR3 DNA follows: TGTGCCAGCACTATAGGGGGGAATAGCAATCAGCCCCAGCATTTT.

V gene TRBV5-1 combines with J gene TRBJ2-3, with TRBD2 as a possible D gene (7 bases). The CDR3 covers 17 residues. Trimming removed 2 bases at V and 0 bases at J, with 16 bases between. Per germline, CDR1 SGHRS and CDR2 YFSETQ. This CDR3 is CASSLKNGGLSTDTQYF. The CDR3 coding sequence is TGCGCCAGCAGCTTAAAGAACGGGGGGCTTAGCACAGATACGCAGTATTTT.

The rearrangement uses TRBV18 and TRBJ1-1; D perhaps matches TRBD1 (6 bases). V was pared by 3 bases and J by 3 bases, with 11 bases between. This CDR3 region has 14 residues. Per germline, CDR1 KGHSH and CDR2 LQKENI. The CDR3 DNA is TGTGCCAGCTCACCTCGACAGGTGGACACTGAAGCTTTCTTT. Translation gives CASSPRQVDTEAFF.

This clonotype came up many times. The chain carries TRBV4-3 and TRBJ2-3, with 9 bases lining up with TRBD1. The germline V gene encodes CDR1 LGHNA and CDR2 YSLEER. This CDR3 is 16 amino acids long. V lost 0 bases, J lost 6 bases, and 7 bases stayed unmatched. CDR3 in DNA: TGCGCCAGCAGCCAAGAGAGGACAGGGGCGAAGGATACGCAGTATTTT. Its translation is CASSQERTGAKDTQYF.

This clonotype has just a few counts. CDR3: CASSLQQQGGYTF. The CDR3 coding sequence is TGTGCCAGCAGTCTACAACAGCAGGGGGGCTACACCTTC. The V call is TRBV12-3 or TRBV12-4, the J call TRBJ1-2; the D gene is possibly TRBD1 (6 bases). Trimming stripped 5 bases from V and 8 bases from J, with 15 bases between. CDR3 length equals 13 residues.

This chain uses TRBV18 with TRBJ1-5, with D tentatively TRBD1 (5 bases). Germline V gives CDR1 KGHSH, CDR2 LQKENI. The germline V and J ends were trimmed by 2 bases and 5 bases, with 7 bases remaining between them. The CDR3 extends over 13 amino acids. The CDR3 protein is CASSPSRDQPQHF. The CDR3, as DNA: TGTGCCAGCTCACCATCCAGGGATCAGCCCCAGCATTTT.